The T cell receptor beta chain described here comes from a study of a mutant IDH1 vaccine in newly diagnosed glioma. As for the study in general: Initiation of the vaccine course occurred 4-6 weeks after radiotherapy alone, or alongside temozolomide cycles. Study-wide points: Alterations occurring in top peripheral T cell clonotypes seemed unrelated to pseudoprogression.

Time point given: week 35, safety follow-up. Each dose of the vaccine consisted of 300 ug of mutant IDH1 20-mer peptide, with topical imiquimod. Turning to this clone: Its antigen is undetermined.

Assay used: immunoSEQ multiplex PCR; TCRdb lists only in-frame clones, some missing. The sample has roughly 60,000 clones, around 81% seen once. The specimen was PBMCs, collected from a glioma patient whose treatment included an IDH1 peptide vaccine. The receptor's source is a man between 35 and 55 years old with glioma.

Here the CDR3 DNA reads TGTGCCAGTAGTATTGGCTGGAGCTCCTACAATGAGCAGTTCTTC. It yields the protein CASSIGWSSYNEQFF. The V gene is TRBV19, the J gene TRBJ2-1; D gene ambiguous. Germline V gene sequence: CDR1 LNHDA, CDR2 SQIVND (reference sequence). CDR3 length: 15 amino acids. Trimming cost V 3 bases and J 0 bases, with 9 bases left between them.